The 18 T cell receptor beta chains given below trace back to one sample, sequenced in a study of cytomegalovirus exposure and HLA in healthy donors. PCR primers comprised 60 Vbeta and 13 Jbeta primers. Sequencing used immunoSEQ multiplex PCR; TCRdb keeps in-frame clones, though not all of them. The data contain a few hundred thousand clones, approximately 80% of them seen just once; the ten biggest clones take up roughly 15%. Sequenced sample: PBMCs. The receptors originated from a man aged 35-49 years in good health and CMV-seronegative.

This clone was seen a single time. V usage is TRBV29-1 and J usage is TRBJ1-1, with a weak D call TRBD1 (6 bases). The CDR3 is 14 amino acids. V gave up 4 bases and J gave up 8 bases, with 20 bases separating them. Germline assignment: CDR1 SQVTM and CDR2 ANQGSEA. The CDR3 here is CSVGENPQTGEAFF. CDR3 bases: TGCAGCGTTGGAGAAAACCCTCAAACAGGGGAAGCTTTCTTT.

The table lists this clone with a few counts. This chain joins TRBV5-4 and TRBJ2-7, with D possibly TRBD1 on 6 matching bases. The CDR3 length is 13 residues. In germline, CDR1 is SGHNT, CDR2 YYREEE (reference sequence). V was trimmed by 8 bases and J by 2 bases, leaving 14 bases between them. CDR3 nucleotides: TGTGCCAGTAAGACGGACAGCACCTACGAGCAGTACTTC. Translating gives CASKTDSTYEQYF.

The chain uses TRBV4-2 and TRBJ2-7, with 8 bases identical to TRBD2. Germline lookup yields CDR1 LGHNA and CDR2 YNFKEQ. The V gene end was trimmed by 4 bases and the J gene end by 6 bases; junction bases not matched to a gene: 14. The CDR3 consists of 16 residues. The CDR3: CASSLAASGGGFEQYF. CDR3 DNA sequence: TGTGCCAGCAGCCTAGCGGCGAGTGGCGGGGGGTTCGAGCAGTACTTC.

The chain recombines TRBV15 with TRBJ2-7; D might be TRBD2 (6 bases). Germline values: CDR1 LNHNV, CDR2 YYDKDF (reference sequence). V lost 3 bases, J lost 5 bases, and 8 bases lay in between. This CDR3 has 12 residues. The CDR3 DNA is TGTGCCACCAGCAGGGGAGGAGACGAGCAGTACTTC. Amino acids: CATSRGGDEQYF.

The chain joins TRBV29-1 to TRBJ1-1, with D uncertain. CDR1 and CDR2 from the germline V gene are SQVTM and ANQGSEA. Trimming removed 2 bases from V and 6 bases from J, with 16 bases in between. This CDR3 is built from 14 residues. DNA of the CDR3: TGCAGCGTTGAACCCCTGGGTTCGGGTGCTGAAGCTTTCTTT. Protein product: CSVEPLGSGAEAFF.

CDR3 protein: CASSLGDRVNEQYF. The CDR3 DNA is TGTGCCAGCAGCTTAGGGGACAGGGTAAACGAGCAGTACTTC. V and J are TRBV13 and TRBJ2-7; TRBD1 agrees at 8 bases. The J segment lost 5 bases and the V segment lost 0 bases, leaving 3 bases of the junction unmatched. CDR1 is PRHDT, CDR2 FYEKMQ, per germline (reference sequence). The CDR3 is 14 amino acids.

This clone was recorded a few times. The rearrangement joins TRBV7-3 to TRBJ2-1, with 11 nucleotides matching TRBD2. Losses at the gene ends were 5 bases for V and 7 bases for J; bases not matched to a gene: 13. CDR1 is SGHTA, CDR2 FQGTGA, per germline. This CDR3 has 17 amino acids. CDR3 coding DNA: TGTGCCAGCAGCCCAACTTTAGCGGGAGGGTTCCGAAATGAGCAGTTCTTC. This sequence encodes CASSPTLAGGFRNEQFF.

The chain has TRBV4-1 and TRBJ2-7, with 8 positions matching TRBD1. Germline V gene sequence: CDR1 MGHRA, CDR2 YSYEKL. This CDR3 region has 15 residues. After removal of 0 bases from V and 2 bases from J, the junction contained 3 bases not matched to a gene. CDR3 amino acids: CASSQEDRATYEQYF. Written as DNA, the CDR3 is TGCGCCAGCAGCCAAGAGGACAGGGCCACCTACGAGCAGTACTTC.

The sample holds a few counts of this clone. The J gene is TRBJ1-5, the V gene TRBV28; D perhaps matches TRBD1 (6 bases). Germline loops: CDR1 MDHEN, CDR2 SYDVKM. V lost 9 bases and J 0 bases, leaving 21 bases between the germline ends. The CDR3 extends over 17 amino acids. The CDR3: CASTSGTNEYSNQPQHF. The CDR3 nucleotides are TGTGCCAGTACGAGCGGGACAAACGAATATAGCAATCAGCCCCAGCATTTT.

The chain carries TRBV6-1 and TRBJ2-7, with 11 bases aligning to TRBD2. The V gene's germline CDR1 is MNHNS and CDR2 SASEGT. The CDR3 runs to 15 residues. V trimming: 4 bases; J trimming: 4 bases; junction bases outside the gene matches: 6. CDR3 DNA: TGTGCCAGCAGTGCCACTAGCGGGAGAGTGTACGAGCAGTACTTC. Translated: CASSATSGRVYEQYF.

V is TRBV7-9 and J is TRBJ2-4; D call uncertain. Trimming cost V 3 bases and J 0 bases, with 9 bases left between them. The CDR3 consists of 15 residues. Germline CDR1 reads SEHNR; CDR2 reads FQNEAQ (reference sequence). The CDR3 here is CASSFLSGAKNIQYF. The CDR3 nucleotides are TGTGCCAGCAGCTTCCTTAGTGGAGCCAAAAACATTCAGTACTTC. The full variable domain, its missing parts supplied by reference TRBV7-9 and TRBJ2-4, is DTGVSQNPRHKITKRGQNVTFRCDPISEHNRLYWYRQTLGQGPEFLTYFQNEAQLEKSRLLSDRFSAERPKGSFSTLEIQRTEQGDSAMYLCASSFLSGAKNIQYFGAGTRLSVL.

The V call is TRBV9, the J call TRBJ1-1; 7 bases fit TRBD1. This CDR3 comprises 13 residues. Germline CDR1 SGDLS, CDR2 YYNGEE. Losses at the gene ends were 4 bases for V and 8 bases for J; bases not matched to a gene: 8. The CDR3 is CASSRTPTGEAFF. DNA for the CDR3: TGTGCCAGCAGCCGAACCCCGACAGGGGAAGCTTTCTTT.

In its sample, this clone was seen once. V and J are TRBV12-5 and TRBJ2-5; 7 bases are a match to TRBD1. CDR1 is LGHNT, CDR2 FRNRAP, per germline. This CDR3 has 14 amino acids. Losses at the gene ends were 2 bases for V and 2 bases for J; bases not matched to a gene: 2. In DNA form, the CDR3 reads TGTGCTAGTGGTTTGTCGACAGGGCAAGAGACCCAGTACTTC. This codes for CASGLSTGQETQYF. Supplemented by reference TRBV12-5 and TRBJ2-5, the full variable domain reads DARVTQTPRHKVTEMGQEVTMRCQPILGHNTVFWYRQTMMQGLELLAYFRNRAPLDDSGMPKDRFSAEMPDATLATLKIQPSEPRDSAVYFCASGLSTGQETQYFGPGTRLLVL.

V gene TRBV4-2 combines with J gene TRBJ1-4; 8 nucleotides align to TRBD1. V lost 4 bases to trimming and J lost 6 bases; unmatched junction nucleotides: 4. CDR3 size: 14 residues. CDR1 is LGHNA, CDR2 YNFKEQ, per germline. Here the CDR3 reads CASSPDRVDEKLFF. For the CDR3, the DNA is TGTGCCAGCAGCCCGGACAGGGTTGATGAAAAACTGTTTTTT.

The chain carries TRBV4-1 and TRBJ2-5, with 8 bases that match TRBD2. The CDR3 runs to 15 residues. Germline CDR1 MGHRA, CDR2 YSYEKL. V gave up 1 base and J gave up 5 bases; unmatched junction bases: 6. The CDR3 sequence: CASSQVTAGAETQYF. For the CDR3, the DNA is TGCGCCAGCAGCCAAGTTACAGCGGGGGCCGAGACCCAGTACTTC.

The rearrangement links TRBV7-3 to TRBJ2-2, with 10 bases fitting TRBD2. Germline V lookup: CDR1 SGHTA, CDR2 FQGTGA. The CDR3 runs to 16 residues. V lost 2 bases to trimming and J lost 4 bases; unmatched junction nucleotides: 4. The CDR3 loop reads CASSLLAGVSTGELFF. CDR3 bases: TGTGCCAGCAGCTTACTAGCGGGGGTTTCCACCGGGGAGCTGTTTTTT.

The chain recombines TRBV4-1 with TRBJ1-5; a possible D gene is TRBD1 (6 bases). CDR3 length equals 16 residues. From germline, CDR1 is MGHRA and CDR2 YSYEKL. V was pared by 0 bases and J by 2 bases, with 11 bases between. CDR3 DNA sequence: TGCGCCAGCAGCCAAGATGGGGGCACAGGCAATCAGCCCCAGCATTTT. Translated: CASSQDGGTGNQPQHF.

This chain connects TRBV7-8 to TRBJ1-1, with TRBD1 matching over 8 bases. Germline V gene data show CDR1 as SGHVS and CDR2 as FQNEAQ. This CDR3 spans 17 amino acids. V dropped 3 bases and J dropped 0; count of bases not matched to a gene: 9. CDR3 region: CASSFVRRTGMNTEAFF. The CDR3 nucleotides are TGTGCCAGCAGCTTTGTGCGAAGGACAGGGATGAACACTGAAGCTTTCTTT. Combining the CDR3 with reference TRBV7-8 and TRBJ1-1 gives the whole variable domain GAGVSQSPRYKVAKRGQDVALRCDPISGHVSLFWYQQALGQGPEFLTYFQNEAQLDKSGLPSDRFFAERPEGSVSTLKIQRTQQEDSAVYLCASSFVRRTGMNTEAFFGQGTRLTVV.